This T cell receptor beta chain was sequenced during a study of T-cell reconstitution after alpha-beta-depleted transplantation in children. Study conclusions and caveats: Fresh T-cell production supplied most of the T-cell counts and diversity seen one year after transplant. Where some patients showed high TCRbeta diversity at day 60, it came from recipient T cells and thymic progenitors that had survived. Reportedly, only several hundred clones from non-depleted graft cells drove alpha-beta T-cell counts at about two months.

The V and J ends lost 8 bases and 2 bases respectively, with 16 bases between them. The CDR3 runs to 15 residues. Molecular barcoding with unique molecular identifiers was used for the TCRbeta library. TCRdb re-called the PCR reads through MiXCR, storing one row per CDR3 protein. The sample comprises approximately 50,000 distinct CDR3 sequences, more than 5% of which are singletons, and over 30% rests with the top ten. This clonotype showed up many times. Its specificity is unknown. This sequence joins TRBV12-3 or TRBV12-4 and TRBJ2-1; the D is unclear. The material was PBMCs, mostly from graft donor cells, obtained 60 days after TCRalphabeta/CD19-depleted stem cell transplant. The source of this sequence is a female patient aged 2-10 years who had a stem cell transplant for aplastic anemia, so the T cells may come from the graft donor. CDR3 protein: CASASGQTAYNEQFF. CDR3 nucleotides: TGTGCCAGCGCTAGTGGGCAGACTGCCTACAATGAGCAGTTCTTC.